The 31 T cell receptor beta chains below come from one sample, sequenced in a study of shared clonotypes between healthy human individuals. Method: immunoSEQ multiplex PCR; TCRdb's copy keeps in-frame clones and lacks some. The sample records hundreds of thousands of clones, around 78% being singletons. The sequenced material came from memory CD4+ T cells sorted from blood. Described subset: CD45RA-negative fraction. The receptors originated from a woman aged 25 to 39 in good health.

Points on this clone: A much larger clone differs from this one at a single base, so this may be a read error. The J gene is TRBJ2-3, the V gene TRBV5-1; either TRBD1 or TRBD2 may fit D (5 bases each). The CDR3 has 16 amino acids. CDR1 is SGHRS and CDR2 is YFSETQ in the germline V gene. CDR3 sequence (DNA): TGCGCCAGCAGCTTGGCCCAGGGCCCTAGCACAGGTACGCAGTATTTT. It codes for CASSLAQGPSTGTQYF.

CDR3 region: CASSPGTGIEENQPQHF. The CDR3 DNA sequence: TGTGCCAGCAGCCCGGGGACAGGGATAGAAGAAAATCAGCCCCAGCATTTT. The V call is TRBV5-4, the J call TRBJ1-5, with TRBD1 identical over 9 bases. V gave up 4 bases and J gave up 4 bases; unmatched junction bases: 12. The germline gives CDR1 SGHNT, CDR2 YYREEE (reference sequence). The CDR3 consists of 17 residues.

Concerning this clone: Other nucleotide sequences in the sample specify the same CDR3. The V call is TRBV6-1, the J call TRBJ2-5, with TRBD2 as a possible D gene (6 bases). The CDR3 length is 14 residues. Per the germline V gene, CDR1 is MNHNS and CDR2 is SASEGT. V lost 3 bases to trimming and J lost 2 bases, with 10 bases between them. The CDR3 reads CASSEVGGQETQYF. CDR3 in DNA: TGTGCCAGCAGTGAGGTGGGAGGACAAGAGACCCAGTACTTC.

This clone was seen only a few times. The rearrangement uses TRBV7-9 and TRBJ1-2, with TRBD1 identical over 8 bases. The trim removed 5 bases at V and 8 bases at J, leaving 10 bases unmatched. Germline lookup yields CDR1 SEHNR and CDR2 FQNEAQ (reference sequence). This CDR3 comprises 14 residues. The chain's CDR3 is CASSPDLDRAGYTF. CDR3 in DNA: TGTGCCAGCAGCCCGGACCTGGACAGGGCCGGCTACACCTTC.

This clone was seen a few times. The rearrangement uses TRBV28 and TRBJ2-3, with 7 positions matching TRBD2. Germline CDR1 and CDR2: MDHEN and SYDVKM. The CDR3 is 13 amino acids. V trimming: 5 bases; J trimming: 8 bases; junction bases outside the gene matches: 7. The CDR3 is CASSGEGIPTQYF. CDR3 sequence (DNA): TGTGCCAGCAGTGGGGAGGGGATTCCTACGCAGTATTTT.

This clone appeared a few times. The chain links TRBV28 to TRBJ2-7, with TRBD1 identical over 9 bases. Germline loops: CDR1 MDHEN, CDR2 SYDVKM. With 6 bases clipped from V and 6 bases from J, the junction kept 9 bases outside the gene matches. This CDR3 region has 14 residues. This CDR3 is CASRADRGLFEQYF. For the CDR3, the DNA is TGTGCCAGCAGAGCTGACAGGGGGTTATTCGAGCAGTACTTC.

V usage is TRBV5-4 and J usage is TRBJ1-1; D ambiguous. Deletions cut 4 bases from V and 5 bases from J, with 15 bases between. The CDR3 is 14 residues long. Germline loops: CDR1 SGHNT, CDR2 YYREEE (reference sequence). The CDR3 DNA reads as TGTGCCAGCAGCGCTGGCCACCGAGGGACTGAAGCTTTCTTT. It specifies CASSAGHRGTEAFF.

The chain is built from TRBV7-9 and TRBJ1-1; D is ambiguous. The V end lost 8 bases, the J end lost 4 bases, and 20 bases lay between the germline ends. This CDR3 contains 15 residues. CDR1 is SEHNR, CDR2 FQNEAQ, per germline (reference sequence). The CDR3 here is CASGIHLEDPTEAFF. CDR3 DNA: TGTGCCAGCGGGATTCACCTAGAGGACCCCACTGAAGCTTTCTTT.

The chain recombines TRBV15 with TRBJ1-4; D gene uncertain. V lost 3 bases, J lost 11 bases, and 13 bases lay in between. The germline V gene has CDR1 LNHNV and CDR2 YYDKDF (reference sequence). This CDR3 comprises 13 residues. DNA for the CDR3: TGTGCCACCAGCAGCCGACCAGTTGAGAAACTGTTTTTT. This codes for CATSSRPVEKLFF.

This clone was seen ten or more times. The chain has TRBV6-5 and TRBJ1-2; D may be TRBD1 (5 bases). The V gene lost 6 bases and the J gene lost 7 bases, with 21 bases spanning the gap. The CDR3 covers 15 residues. Germline V gene data show CDR1 as MNHEY and CDR2 as SVGAGI. The CDR3 DNA reads as TGTGCCAGCAGGACTCTCAGTGGGGGAAGAAGTGGCTACACCTTC. It yields the protein CASRTLSGGRSGYTF.

This clone was counted a few times. The rearrangement joins TRBV12-5 to TRBJ2-7, with no clear D. Trimming took off 1 base at V and 5 bases at J, with 3 bases between the two ends. This CDR3 contains 11 residues. Germline V gene data show CDR1 as LGHNT and CDR2 as FRNRAP. The chain's CDR3 is CASGLGDEQYF. For the CDR3, the DNA is TGTGCTAGTGGTTTGGGGGACGAGCAGTACTTC.

The chain employs TRBV6-6 and TRBJ1-3; D unclear. The CDR3 runs to 14 residues. Germline V gene sequence: CDR1 MNHNY, CDR2 SVGAGI (reference sequence). V was clipped by 2 bases and J by 0 bases, with 5 bases between them. The CDR3 sequence: CASSYGSSGNTIYF. In DNA, the CDR3 is TGTGCCAGCAGTTACGGCAGCTCTGGAAACACCATATATTTT.

This clone came up a few times. The chain employs TRBV5-1 and TRBJ2-1, with TRBD2 identical over 8 bases. Germline V gene lookup returns CDR1 SGHRS and CDR2 YFSETQ. CDR3 length: 14 amino acids. The V segment lost 0 bases and the J segment 7 bases; nucleotides outside the gene matches: 3. CDR3 nucleotides: TGCGCCAGCAGCTTGGTTACTAGCGGAAATGAGCAGTTCTTC. This sequence encodes CASSLVTSGNEQFF.

The gene calls are TRBV7-8 and TRBJ2-7; D may be TRBD2 (6 bases). Deletions cut 5 bases from V and 6 bases from J, with 11 bases between. This CDR3 has 12 residues. CDR1 SGHVS and CDR2 FQNEAQ come from the germline V gene. The CDR3 sequence: CASSPLASEQYF. CDR3 sequence (DNA): TGTGCCAGCAGCCCCCTAGCGAGCGAGCAGTACTTC. Supplemented by reference TRBV7-8 and TRBJ2-7, the full variable domain reads GAGVSQSPRYKVAKRGQDVALRCDPISGHVSLFWYQQALGQGPEFLTYFQNEAQLDKSGLPSDRFFAERPEGSVSTLKIQRTQQEDSAVYLCASSPLASEQYFGPGTRLTVT.

This clone has just a few counts. The CDR3 loop reads CASSTTGYTQYF. CDR3 coding DNA: TGTGCCAGTAGTACGACAGGGTACACGCAGTATTTT. V is TRBV19 and J is TRBJ2-3; the match to TRBD1 covers 7 bases. This CDR3 region has 12 residues. The V gene's germline CDR1 is LNHDA and CDR2 SQIVND (reference sequence). The V and J ends lost 4 bases and 9 bases, in that order; junction bases with no gene match: 4.

The chain uses TRBV27 and TRBJ2-2; TRBD2 agrees at 10 bases. The J segment lost 7 bases and the V segment lost 0 bases, leaving 11 bases of the junction unmatched. CDR1 and CDR2 (germline): MNHEY, SMNVEV (reference sequence). The CDR3 is made up of 18 amino acids. CDR3 protein: CASSLSSLAGEVNGELFF. CDR3 DNA sequence: TGTGCCAGCAGTTTATCTAGCCTAGCGGGAGAAGTAAACGGGGAGCTGTTTTTT.

This clone has just a few counts. The same CDR3 arises from other DNA sequences in this sample as well. V and J are TRBV5-1 and TRBJ2-5; TRBD2 aligns across 10 bases. The V and J ends lost 0 bases and 2 bases, in that order; junction bases with no gene match: 4. The CDR3 length is 16 residues. The V gene's germline CDR1 is SGHRS and CDR2 YFSETQ. This CDR3 reads CASSLVLAGGQETQYF. Written as DNA, the CDR3 is TGCGCCAGCAGCTTGGTTTTAGCGGGAGGACAAGAGACCCAGTACTTC.

This clone was seen at least ten times. This sequence joins TRBV11-1 and TRBJ2-1, with a tentative D call TRBD2 (6 bases). The germline V gene has CDR1 SGHAT and CDR2 FQDESV (reference sequence). The CDR3 consists of 13 residues. Trimming stripped 4 bases from V and 5 bases from J, with 9 bases between. The CDR3 nucleotides are TGTGCCAGCAGCTCCCAGCGGGACAATGAGCAGTTCTTC. It encodes CASSSQRDNEQFF.

The chain uses TRBV9 and TRBJ2-2; possibly TRBD1 for D (6 bases). CDR1 and CDR2 from the germline V gene are SGDLS and YYNGEE. Trimming took off 1 base at V and 4 bases at J, with 11 bases between the two ends. This CDR3 spans 15 amino acids. CDR3 loop: CASSVIQGLTGELFF. The CDR3 nucleotides read TGTGCCAGCAGCGTAATTCAGGGGCTCACCGGGGAGCTGTTTTTT.

The V call is TRBV19, the J call TRBJ1-4; D is undetermined. Trimming pared 10 bases from V and 8 bases from J, leaving 14 bases between. The CDR3 runs 12 residues. In germline, CDR1 is LNHDA, CDR2 SQIVND (reference sequence). This CDR3 reads CATARSKEKLFF. The CDR3 coding sequence is TGTGCCACAGCCCGCTCCAAGGAAAAACTGTTTTTT. Filled out from reference TRBV19 and TRBJ1-4, the complete variable domain reads DGGITQSPKYLFRKEGQNVTLSCEQNLNHDAMYWYRQDPGQGLRLIYYSQIVNDFQKGDIAEGYSVSREKKESFPLTVTSAQKNPTAFYLCATARSKEKLFFGSGTQLSVL.

V is TRBV2 and J is TRBJ2-2; 10 nucleotides agree with TRBD1. The V segment lost 6 bases and the J segment 2 bases; nucleotides outside the gene matches: 6. The CDR3 has 16 residues. Germline V lookup: CDR1 SNHLY, CDR2 FYNNEI. The CDR3 sequence: CASRPRQGANTGELFF. The CDR3 nucleotides are TGTGCCAGCAGGCCTAGACAGGGGGCAAACACCGGGGAGCTGTTTTTT. The full variable domain, its missing parts supplied by reference TRBV2 and TRBJ2-2, is EPEVTQTPSHQVTQMGQEVILRCVPISNHLYFYWYRQILGQKVEFLVSFYNNEISEKSEIFDDQFSVERPDGSNFTLKIRSTKLEDSAMYFCASRPRQGANTGELFFGEGSRLTVL.

The chain employs TRBV6-5 and TRBJ1-2; the match to TRBD1 covers 8 bases. CDR1 is MNHEY, CDR2 SVGAGI, per germline. V dropped 7 bases and J dropped 8; count of bases not matched to a gene: 12. The CDR3 loop spans 14 amino acids. CDR3 sequence: CASTSLGQGAGYTF. The CDR3 bases are TGTGCCAGCACTAGCTTAGGACAGGGTGCCGGCTACACCTTC.

This rearrangement joins TRBV6-4 to TRBJ2-5, with unresolved D. The better agreement between TRBJ2-7 and the DNA end casts doubt on the J call. Germline CDR1 reads MRHNA; CDR2 reads SNTAGT. CDR3 length: 14 amino acids. CDR3 nucleotides: TGTGCCAGCAGTGACAATCCATACAATTACGAGCAGTACTTC. This gives the protein CASSDNPYNYEQYF.

The V gene is TRBV9, the J gene TRBJ2-1; no definite D call. The CDR3 runs 15 residues. V lost 1 base, J lost 0 bases, and 8 bases lay in between. CDR1 and CDR2 from the germline V gene are SGDLS and YYNGEE. The CDR3 spells CASSVQRSSYNEQFF. In DNA, the CDR3 is TGTGCCAGCAGCGTACAGCGATCCTCCTACAATGAGCAGTTCTTC.

This rearrangement joins TRBV7-2 to TRBJ2-1; possibly TRBD1 for D (6 bases). The CDR3 is 14 amino acids. Trimming cost V 5 bases and J 5 bases, with 13 bases left between them. CDR1 SGHTA and CDR2 FQGNSA come from the germline V gene. The CDR3, as DNA: TGTGCCAGCAGCCCCCGTCAGGGGAACAATGAGCAGTTCTTC. Its translation is CASSPRQGNNEQFF.

This clone was seen at least ten times. The rearrangement joins TRBV18 to TRBJ2-2; perhaps D is TRBD1 or TRBD2 (5 bases each). V was trimmed by 3 bases and J by 13 bases, leaving 21 bases between them. The CDR3 is 15 residues long. CDR1 is KGHSH and CDR2 is LQKENI in the germline V gene. The CDR3 sequence is CASSPRDEGLGRLFF. The CDR3 DNA is TGTGCCAGCTCACCCCGGGACGAAGGCCTTGGGCGGCTGTTTTTT.

The chain combines TRBV28 with TRBJ1-2; 8 bases map to TRBD1. Germline CDR1 MDHEN, CDR2 SYDVKM. The CDR3 contains 14 residues. With 2 bases clipped from V and 4 bases from J, the junction kept 3 bases outside the gene matches. As DNA, the CDR3 is TGTGCCAGCAGTTTAAGGACAGGGTTCTATGGCTACACCTTC. Translated: CASSLRTGFYGYTF.

The chain links TRBV29-1 to TRBJ1-1; the match to TRBD1 covers 7 bases. The CDR3 totals 12 residues. J lost 5 bases, V lost 7 bases, and 7 bases had no gene match. Germline V gene data show CDR1 as SQVTM and CDR2 as ANQGSEA. The CDR3 reads CSAKQGRTEAFF. CDR3 nucleotide sequence: TGCAGCGCGAAACAGGGGAGGACTGAAGCTTTCTTT.

V usage is TRBV7-9 and J usage is TRBJ1-5; D might be TRBD1 (6 bases). The V end was cut by 4 bases, the J end by 7 bases, with 11 bases between. Germline loops: CDR1 SEHNR, CDR2 FQNEAQ (reference sequence). This CDR3 contains 13 residues. Written as DNA, the CDR3 is TGTGCCAGCAGCTCTGGACAGTTGCAGCCCCAGCATTTT. Its protein is CASSSGQLQPQHF.

V gene TRBV19 combines with J gene TRBJ1-5; D remains unclear. V dropped 5 bases and J dropped 3 bases, with 5 bases sitting between them. Germline V CDR1 and CDR2: LNHDA, SQIVND (reference sequence). The CDR3 has 12 residues. CDR3 sequence (DNA): TGTGCCAGTAGTTTCCTCAATCAGCCCCAGCATTTT. Its translation is CASSFLNQPQHF.

The J gene is TRBJ2-4, the V gene TRBV5-1, with 8 bases lining up with TRBD2. Germline CDR1 is SGHRS and CDR2 is YFSETQ. V gave up 4 bases and J gave up 0 bases; unmatched junction bases: 12. The CDR3 is 18 amino acids. The CDR3 DNA follows: TGCGCCAGCAGCCCGGGACTAGTCACGGAGCTAGCCAAAAACATTCAGTACTTC. This encodes CASSPGLVTELAKNIQYF.